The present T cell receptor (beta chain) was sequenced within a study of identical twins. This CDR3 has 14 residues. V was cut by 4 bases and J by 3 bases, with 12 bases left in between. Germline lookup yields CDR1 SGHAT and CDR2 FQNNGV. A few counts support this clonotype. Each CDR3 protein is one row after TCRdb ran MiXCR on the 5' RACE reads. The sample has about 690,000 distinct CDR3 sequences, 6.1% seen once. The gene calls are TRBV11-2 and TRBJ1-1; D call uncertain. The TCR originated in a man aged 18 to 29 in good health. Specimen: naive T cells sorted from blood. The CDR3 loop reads CASSSIYTDTEAFF. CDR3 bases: TGTGCCAGCAGCTCAATCTACACGGACACTGAAGCTTTCTTT.